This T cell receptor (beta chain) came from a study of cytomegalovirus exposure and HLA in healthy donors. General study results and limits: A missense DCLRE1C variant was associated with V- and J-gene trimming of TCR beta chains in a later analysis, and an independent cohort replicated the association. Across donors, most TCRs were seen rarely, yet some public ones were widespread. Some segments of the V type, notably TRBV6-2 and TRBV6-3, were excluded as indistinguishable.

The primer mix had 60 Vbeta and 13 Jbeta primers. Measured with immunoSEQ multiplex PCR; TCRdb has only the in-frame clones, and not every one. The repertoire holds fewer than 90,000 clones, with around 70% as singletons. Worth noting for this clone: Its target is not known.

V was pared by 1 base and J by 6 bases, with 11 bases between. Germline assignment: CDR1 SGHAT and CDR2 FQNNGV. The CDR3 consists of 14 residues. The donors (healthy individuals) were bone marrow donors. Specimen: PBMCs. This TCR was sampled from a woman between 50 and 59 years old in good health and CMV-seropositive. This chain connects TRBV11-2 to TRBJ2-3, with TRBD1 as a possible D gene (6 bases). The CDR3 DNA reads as TGTGCCAGCAGCTTAGGAGAGGGGGTGGATACGCAGTATTTT. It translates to CASSLGEGVDTQYF. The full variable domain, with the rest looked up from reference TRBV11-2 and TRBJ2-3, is EAGVAQSPRYKIIEKRQSVAFWCNPISGHATLYWYQQILGQGPKLLIQFQNNGVVDDSQLPKDRFSAERLKGVDSTLKIQPAKLEDSAVYLCASSLGEGVDTQYFGPGTRLTVL.